Below are 5 T cell receptor beta chains sequenced from a single sample in a study of human versus mouse CDR3 diversity and MHC coevolution. TCRdb keeps only in-frame clones here, not all; method: immunoSEQ multiplex PCR. Here the sample spans about 60,000 clones, approximately 94% being singletons. Sequenced sample: naive CD4+ T cells from blood. Subset given: CD45RO-negative CD62L-positive naive CD4 T cells. The source of these receptors is a person between 60 and 69 years old in good health.

The CDR3 bases are TGTGCCAGCAGCTTAGTAGGGGGCACAGATACGCAGTATTTT. This encodes CASSLVGGTDTQYF. This sequence joins TRBV7-9 and TRBJ2-3, with D perhaps TRBD1 (5 bases). The CDR3 runs 14 residues. Trimming cost V 1 base and J 1 base, with 6 bases left between them. Germline V gives CDR1 SEHNR, CDR2 FQNEAQ (reference sequence).

The rearrangement joins TRBV19 to TRBJ2-7; D gene uncertain. Germline loops: CDR1 LNHDA, CDR2 SQIVND (reference sequence). V lost 0 bases and J 2 bases, leaving 14 bases between the germline ends. The CDR3 contains 16 residues. CDR3 amino acids: CASSIEAPQVAYEQYF. The CDR3 DNA reads TGTGCCAGTAGTATAGAGGCACCCCAAGTCGCCTACGAGCAGTACTTC.

This sequence joins TRBV9 and TRBJ2-1; TRBD2 agrees at 10 bases. This CDR3 contains 17 residues. The germline CDR1 and CDR2 sequences are SGDLS and YYNGEE. After removal of 4 bases from V and 10 bases from J, the junction contained 17 bases not matched to a gene. This chain's CDR3 is CASSPPARASGRREQFF. DNA of the CDR3: TGTGCCAGCAGCCCACCGGCGAGGGCTAGCGGGAGAAGGGAGCAGTTCTTC.

This rearrangement joins TRBV7-2 to TRBJ2-7, with 8 bases fitting TRBD1. CDR3 length equals 16 residues. V was clipped by 2 bases and J by 6 bases; unmatched bases: 12. In germline, CDR1 is SGHTA, CDR2 FQGNSA. CDR3 DNA sequence: TGTGCCAGCAGCTTACGGCCAGGGGGCAGCCGCATCGAGCAGTACTTC. Its protein product is CASSLRPGGSRIEQYF.

The rearrangement uses TRBV6-1 and TRBJ2-7, with TRBD2 matching over 9 bases. This CDR3 spans 14 amino acids. V shed 6 bases, J shed 6 bases, and the junction held 9 bases outside the gene matches. The germline CDR1 and CDR2 sequences are MNHNS and SASEGT. The DNA for the CDR3 is TGTGCCAGCAGGCCTAGCGGGGTCTTTGGCGAGCAGTACTTC. It encodes CASRPSGVFGEQYF.